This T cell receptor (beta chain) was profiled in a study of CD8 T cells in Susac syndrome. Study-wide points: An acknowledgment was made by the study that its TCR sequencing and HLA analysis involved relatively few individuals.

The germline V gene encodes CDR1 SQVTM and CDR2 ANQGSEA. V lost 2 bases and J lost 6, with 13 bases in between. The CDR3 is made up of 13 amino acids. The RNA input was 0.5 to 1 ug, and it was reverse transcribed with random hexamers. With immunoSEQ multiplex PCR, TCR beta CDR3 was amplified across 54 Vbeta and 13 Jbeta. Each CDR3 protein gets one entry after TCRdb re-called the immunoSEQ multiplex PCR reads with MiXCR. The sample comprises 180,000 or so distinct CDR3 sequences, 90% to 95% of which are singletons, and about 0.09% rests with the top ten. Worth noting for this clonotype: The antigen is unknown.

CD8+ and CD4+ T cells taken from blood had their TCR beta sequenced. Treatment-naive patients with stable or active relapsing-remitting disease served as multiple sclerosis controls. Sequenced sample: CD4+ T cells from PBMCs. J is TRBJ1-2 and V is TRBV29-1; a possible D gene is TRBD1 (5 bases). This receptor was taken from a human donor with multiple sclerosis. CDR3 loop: CSVERLRGDGYTF. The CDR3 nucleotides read TGCAGCGTTGAAAGACTCCGGGGGGATGGCTACACCTTC.